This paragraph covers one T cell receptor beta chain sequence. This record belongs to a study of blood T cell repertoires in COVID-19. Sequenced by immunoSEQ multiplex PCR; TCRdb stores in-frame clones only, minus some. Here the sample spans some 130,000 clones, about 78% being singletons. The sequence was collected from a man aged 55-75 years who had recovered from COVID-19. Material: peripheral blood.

The CDR3 coding sequence is TGTGCCTCAAAGCGCGGGGCTAATGAAAAACTGTTTTTT. This sequence encodes CASKRGANEKLFF. The chain combines TRBV15 with TRBJ1-4; no clear D. Between the trimmed V and J ends, which lost 11 bases and 3 bases, there was a span of 13 bases. The V gene's germline CDR1 is LNHNV and CDR2 YYDKDF (reference sequence). There are 13 residues in the CDR3.